Included here is one TCR beta chain sequence, with context. Antigen: not known. For each subset, genomic DNA was distributed in equal portions over several immunoSEQ plates. Sequencing was performed with immunoSEQ multiplex PCR; in TCRdb, only in-frame clones are kept and a portion is missing. The table includes some 980,000 clones, roughly 72% detected once. This entry belongs to a study of shared clonotypes between healthy human individuals. Study results and limitations: The naive CD4 repertoires of several donors were compared, and around 5% of clonotypes were shared.

The CDR3 has 14 residues. V dropped 0 bases and J dropped 3 bases, with 9 bases sitting between them. This chain uses TRBV23-1 with TRBJ2-7, with D possibly matching TRBD2 (6 bases). TRBV23-1 falls under the ORF class, with uncertain function. This clonotype was sampled from a young man in good health. Sequencing was carried out using memory CD4+ T cells sorted from blood. Subset noted: CD45RA-negative fraction. In DNA, the CDR3 is TGCGCCAGCAGTCAATCAGGGCGGGACTACGAGCAGTACTTC. Translated, it gives CASSQSGRDYEQYF.